Described below is a single T cell receptor (beta chain) sequence and its context. The data are from a study of blood T cell repertoires in COVID-19. Germline CDR1 is LGHNA and CDR2 is YNFKEQ. V lost 0 bases and J lost 5, with 16 bases in between. CDR3 length: 16 residues. How the authors handled the data: Reference gene primer amplification gave nucleated cell count estimates. This table comes from immunoSEQ multiplex PCR, and its TCRdb copy is limited to in-frame clones, with some not included. The DNA was the basis for D and trimming; V, J and clone size are from that table. The repertoire includes approximately 110,000 clones, 70% to 90% of them detected once, and 3% to 3.5% sits in the top ten.

The V gene is TRBV4-2, the J gene TRBJ1-1; D is perhaps TRBD1 (6 bases). The sample comprised peripheral blood. The source of this sequence is a man aged 40-49 years with acute or convalescent COVID-19. The CDR3 DNA follows: TGTGCCAGCAGCCAAGAAGGGGTTCCAGGGGTAACTGAAGCTTTCTTT. As protein: CASSQEGVPGVTEAFF.